This T cell receptor (beta chain) was sequenced for a study of shared clonotypes between healthy human individuals. This table comes from immunoSEQ multiplex PCR, and its TCRdb copy is limited to in-frame clones, with some not included. The table has roughly 590,000 clones, around 95% seen once. CD45RO-negative CD8 cells positively selected for CCR7 made up the naive population, which excluded terminally differentiated effector memory CD45RA+ cells. The sequenced sample consisted of naive CD8+ T cells sorted from blood. This clonotype was obtained from a woman in her twenties or thirties in good health.

In DNA, the CDR3 is TGTGCCAGCAGCTTTTTTCTGGGGGCCTACGAGCAGTACTTC. Translation: CASSFFLGAYEQYF. The chain uses TRBV5-6 and TRBJ2-7, with D perhaps matching TRBD1 or TRBD2 (5 bases each). The CDR3 spans 14 residues. CDR1 and CDR2 from the germline V gene are SGHDT and YYEEEE. V lost 2 bases, J lost 2 bases, and 11 bases lay in between.